Each of the 27 T cell receptor beta chains below was sequenced from the same sample in a study of cytomegalovirus exposure and HLA in healthy donors. This PCR relied on a set of 60 Vbeta primers and 13 Jbeta primers. TCRdb's copy holds only in-frame clones and misses some; the assay was immunoSEQ multiplex PCR. The sample has approximately 100,000 clones, approximately 74% seen once. The sequencing sample was made of PBMCs. The receptors were sampled from a middle-aged woman in good health and CMV-seronegative.

CDR3 bases: TGTGCCAGTAGTAGCCAGGGGGCTTACCACGAGCAGTACTTC. Encoded protein: CASSSQGAYHEQYF. The chain joins TRBV19 to TRBJ2-7; 8 positions match TRBD1. V trimming: 4 bases; J trimming: 5 bases; junction bases outside the gene matches: 7. CDR3 length: 14 residues. Germline CDR1 is LNHDA and CDR2 is SQIVND (reference sequence). Full variable domain (missing parts from reference TRBV19 and TRBJ2-7): DGGITQSPKYLFRKEGQNVTLSCEQNLNHDAMYWYRQDPGQGLRLIYYSQIVNDFQKGDIAEGYSVSREKKESFPLTVTSAQKNPTAFYLCASSSQGAYHEQYFGPGTRLTVT.

The genes are TRBV28 and TRBJ1-2, with D maybe TRBD1 (5 bases). The germline CDR1 and CDR2 sequences are MDHEN and SYDVKM. Trimming took 4 bases from V and 4 from J, leaving 19 bases between them. CDR3 size: 16 residues. CDR3 residues: CASSSPPGTGGYGYTF. The CDR3, as DNA: TGTGCCAGCAGTTCTCCCCCCGGGACGGGGGGCTATGGCTACACCTTC.

The V gene is TRBV27, the J gene TRBJ1-5; D perhaps matches TRBD1 (5 bases). Trimming took off 5 bases at V and 4 bases at J, with 15 bases between the two ends. From germline, CDR1 is MNHEY and CDR2 SMNVEV (reference sequence). This CDR3 is 15 amino acids long. The CDR3 is CASSPGTLGNQPQHF. The CDR3 DNA is TGTGCCAGCAGTCCCGGGACTCTTGGGAATCAGCCCCAGCATTTT.

This clone was seen a few times. V and J are TRBV4-3 and TRBJ1-3, with 7 bases identical to TRBD1. V dropped 2 bases and J dropped 4; count of bases not matched to a gene: 8. Germline loops: CDR1 LGHNA, CDR2 YSLEER. This CDR3 comprises 16 residues. CDR3 in amino acids: CASSQSDRAGGNTIYF. The CDR3 nucleotides are TGCGCCAGCAGCCAAAGCGACAGGGCCGGGGGAAACACCATATATTTT.

V usage is TRBV7-3 and J usage is TRBJ2-5; D possibly corresponds to TRBD1 (6 bases). Per the germline V gene, CDR1 is SGHTA and CDR2 is FQGTGA. Trimming took 2 bases from V and 2 from J, leaving 6 bases between them. CDR3 length: 13 residues. CDR3 sequence: CASSLGTQETQYF. The DNA of the CDR3 is TGTGCCAGCAGCTTAGGGACACAAGAGACCCAGTACTTC.

The chain is built from TRBV19 and TRBJ2-1; 9 positions match TRBD2. Germline values: CDR1 LNHDA, CDR2 SQIVND (reference sequence). This CDR3 is built from 17 residues. J lost 9 bases, V lost 4 bases, and 16 bases had no gene match. In nucleotides, the CDR3 is TGTGCCAGTAGTACCCAATTCTTAGCGGGAGCGCCCACTGAGCAGTTCTTC. It yields the protein CASSTQFLAGAPTEQFF.

In this sample, this clone turned up a few times. CDR3 nucleotide sequence: TGTGCCAGTCGGATTCGGACAGATCAGGCCGGGGAGCTGTTTTTT. Amino acid sequence: CASRIRTDQAGELFF. The chain joins TRBV19 to TRBJ2-2, with D perhaps matching TRBD1 (6 bases). V lost 8 bases to trimming and J lost 6 bases, with 19 bases between them. Germline V gene data show CDR1 as LNHDA and CDR2 as SQIVND (reference sequence). This CDR3 region has 15 residues.

This clone has a single count. This chain links TRBV7-9 with TRBJ1-3; no definite D call. This CDR3 region has 15 residues. The germline V gene has CDR1 SEHNR and CDR2 FQNEAQ (reference sequence). The V gene lost 1 base and the J gene lost 0 bases, with 7 bases spanning the gap. Written as DNA, the CDR3 is TGTGCCAGCAGCTTAGGGGCACGCTCTGGAAACACCATATATTTT. Protein product: CASSLGARSGNTIYF.

This chain uses TRBV7-3 with TRBJ2-1; 10 nucleotides align to TRBD1. Germline V CDR1 and CDR2: SGHTA, FQGTGA. V lost 1 base and J lost 2; bases outside the gene matches: 8. CDR3 size: 18 residues. The chain's CDR3 is CASSLRAPGQGAYNEQFF. CDR3 bases: TGTGCCAGCAGCTTAAGAGCACCCGGACAGGGGGCCTACAATGAGCAGTTCTTC. Full variable domain (outside the CDR3, taken from reference TRBV7-3 and TRBJ2-1): GAGVSQTPSNKVTEKGKYVELRCDPISGHTALYWYRQSLGQGPEFLIYFQGTGAADDSGLPNDRFFAVRPEGSVSTLKIQRTERGDSAVYLCASSLRAPGQGAYNEQFFGPGTRLTVL.

This clone has just a few counts. V is TRBV5-1 and J is TRBJ2-7, with a possible D match to TRBD2 (6 bases). The CDR3 consists of 15 residues. Germline V lookup: CDR1 SGHRS, CDR2 YFSETQ. The V end lost 0 bases, the J end lost 5 bases, and 15 bases lay between the germline ends. The CDR3 DNA follows: TGCGCCAGCAGCTTGGCCCCCGGGACTTCCAACGAGCAGTACTTC. The encoded protein is CASSLAPGTSNEQYF.

The rearrangement links TRBV6-1 to TRBJ2-5; 11 positions match TRBD2. The ends lost 9 bases at V and 5 bases at J; junction bases unmatched: 11. The germline V gene has CDR1 MNHNS and CDR2 SASEGT. This CDR3 has 15 residues. The CDR3 sequence is CASRLAGNLGETQYF. Here the CDR3 DNA reads TGTGCCAGTCGACTAGCGGGGAATCTTGGGGAGACCCAGTACTTC.

V is TRBV4-3 and J is TRBJ1-5; D perhaps matches TRBD1 (5 bases). The CDR3 spans 16 residues. V lost 0 bases, J lost 0 bases, and 9 bases lay in between. Germline V gene sequence: CDR1 LGHNA, CDR2 YSLEER. The DNA for the CDR3 is TGCGCCAGCAGCCAAGATCGGACATATAGCAATCAGCCCCAGCATTTT. Translating it yields CASSQDRTYSNQPQHF.

In the case of this clone: Different DNA sequences within this sample yield the same CDR3. V is TRBV18 and J is TRBJ1-2; tentatively, D is TRBD1 (5 bases). The CDR3 sequence is 13 residues long. Germline CDR1 reads KGHSH; CDR2 reads LQKENI. V was cut by 0 bases and J by 4 bases, with 6 bases left in between. CDR3 DNA: TGTGCCAGCTCACCACCGGGGGGCTATGGCTACACCTTC. Its translation: CASSPPGGYGYTF.

V and J are TRBV27 and TRBJ2-1; TRBD2 matches 10 bases. The CDR3 totals 16 residues. CDR1 is MNHEY, CDR2 SMNVEV, per germline (reference sequence). Unmatched junction bases numbered 5, after V lost 5 bases and J lost 1 base. The CDR3 here is CASSPSGSNSYNEQFF. DNA for the CDR3: TGTGCCAGCAGTCCTAGCGGGAGCAATTCCTACAATGAGCAGTTCTTC.

J is TRBJ2-1 and V is TRBV7-6; D remains ambiguous. The CDR3 extends over 12 amino acids. Germline loops: CDR1 SGHVS, CDR2 FNYEAQ. Trimming left V 4 bases short and J 4 bases short, with 5 bases between. The CDR3 here is CASSSRYNEQFF. CDR3 DNA: TGTGCCAGCAGCTCGAGGTACAATGAGCAGTTCTTC.

This clone was picked up one time. The chain recombines TRBV2 with TRBJ2-6; D is ambiguous. Germline CDR1 and CDR2: SNHLY and FYNNEI. This CDR3 has 13 amino acids. V was clipped by 7 bases and J by 0 bases, with 4 bases between them. In nucleotides, the CDR3 is TGTGCCAGCAAAGCCTCTGGGGCCAACGTCCTGACTTTC. This translates into CASKASGANVLTF.

This chain joins TRBV4-2 and TRBJ1-5; D is uncertain. Trimming left V 0 bases short and J 0 bases short, with 9 bases between. The CDR3 covers 16 residues. Germline loops: CDR1 LGHNA, CDR2 YNFKEQ. For the CDR3, the DNA is TGTGCCAGCAGCCAAGATTACGGGGATAGCAATCAGCCCCAGCATTTT. It translates to CASSQDYGDSNQPQHF.

This clone has only a few counts. The gene calls are TRBV5-1 and TRBJ2-2; D perhaps matches TRBD1 (5 bases). The CDR3 is made up of 15 amino acids. Per germline, CDR1 SGHRS and CDR2 YFSETQ. The V and J ends lost 4 bases and 5 bases respectively, with 15 bases between them. CDR3 DNA sequence: TGCGCCAGCAGCGGAGAGACCAGGGCTACCGGGGAGCTGTTTTTT. It yields the protein CASSGETRATGELFF.

A few counts support this clone. The V gene is TRBV9, the J gene TRBJ1-1; D gene ambiguous. With 0 bases removed from V and 7 bases from J, the gap between germline ends came to 10 bases. The length of the CDR3 is 13 residues. CDR1 and CDR2 from the germline V gene are SGDLS and YYNGEE. CDR3 sequence (DNA): TGTGCCAGCAGCGTAGCTCCCGGGGTTGAAGCTTTCTTT. Translating gives CASSVAPGVEAFF.

The chain combines TRBV30 with TRBJ1-2; 9 bases fit TRBD1. Germline V gives CDR1 GTSNPN, CDR2 SVGIG (reference sequence). Losses at the gene ends were 2 bases for V and 0 bases for J; bases not matched to a gene: 10. This CDR3 has 17 amino acids. The CDR3 loop is CAWSPLRTGAPNYGYTF. As DNA, the CDR3 is TGTGCCTGGAGTCCACTGCGGACAGGGGCACCTAACTATGGCTACACCTTC.

This clone turned up a few times. The chain employs TRBV11-2 and TRBJ2-7; 9 bases line up with TRBD2. Per the germline V gene, CDR1 is SGHAT and CDR2 is FQNNGV. The CDR3 extends over 18 amino acids. V trimming: 5 bases; J trimming: 0 bases; junction bases outside the gene matches: 14. CDR3 coding DNA: TGTGCCAGCAGCGTCTCAGTTGGGCTAGCGGGAAGCTCCTACGAGCAGTACTTC. This translates into CASSVSVGLAGSSYEQYF.

The chain recombines TRBV4-1 with TRBJ1-6; 8 bases fit TRBD1. V shed 0 bases and J 9 bases; nucleotides not matched to a gene: 7. In germline, CDR1 is MGHRA, CDR2 YSYEKL. The CDR3 extends over 16 amino acids. The CDR3 reads CASSQEAEQGVSPLHF. CDR3 sequence (DNA): TGCGCCAGCAGCCAAGAAGCGGAACAGGGGGTTTCACCCCTCCACTTT.

In DNA form, the CDR3 reads TGTGCCAGCAGCTTACAGGGTTTTGCTGAAGCTTTCTTT. This encodes CASSLQGFAEAFF. The chain uses TRBV5-5 and TRBJ1-1; a possible D gene is TRBD1 (6 bases). V was trimmed by 2 bases and J by 6 bases, leaving 11 bases between them. The CDR3 loop spans 13 amino acids. From germline, CDR1 is SGHKS and CDR2 YYEKEE (reference sequence).

V gene TRBV11-3 combines with J gene TRBJ2-3; TRBD1 matches at 7 bases. The germline gives CDR1 SGHNT, CDR2 YENEEA. With V trimmed by 4 bases and J by 0 bases, 4 bases remained unmatched. The CDR3 is 15 amino acids. This CDR3 reads CASSYTGASTDTQYF. CDR3 nucleotide sequence: TGTGCCAGCAGCTATACAGGGGCGAGCACAGATACGCAGTATTTT. The entire variable domain, with the rest obtained from reference TRBV11-3 and TRBJ2-3, is as follows: EAGVVQSPRYKIIEKKQPVAFWCNPISGHNTLYWYLQNLGQGPELLIRYENEEAVDDSQLPKDRFSAERLKGVDSTLKIQPAELGDSAVYLCASSYTGASTDTQYFGPGTRLTVL.

About this clone: A junction end diverges from the germline sequence, so it may reflect a read error. The V and J genes are TRBV13 and TRBJ2-5; D is perhaps TRBD1 (5 bases). CDR1 and CDR2 (germline): PRHDT, FYEKMQ (reference sequence). This CDR3 is built from 14 residues. The CDR3 coding sequence is TGTACCAGCAGCTTAAGAGACAGCCAAGAGACCCAGTACTTC. Translated: CTSSLRDSQETQYF.

This sequence joins TRBV28 and TRBJ2-5; TRBD2 agrees at 11 bases. CDR1 is MDHEN and CDR2 is SYDVKM in the germline V gene. The V segment lost 4 bases and the J segment 1 base; nucleotides outside the gene matches: 5. The CDR3 contains 16 residues. In nucleotides, the CDR3 is TGTGCCAGCAGTTACCTAGCGGGAGGCGCCCAAGAGACCCAGTACTTC. Translating gives CASSYLAGGAQETQYF.

This sequence joins TRBV9 and TRBJ2-7; 12 bases align to TRBD2. J gave up 5 bases and V 4 bases, and 7 bases lay outside the gene matches. This CDR3 comprises 15 residues. CDR1 SGDLS and CDR2 YYNGEE come from the germline V gene. In nucleotides, the CDR3 is TGTGCCAGCAGCCCCCCTAGCGGGGGGGGGAACGAGCAGTACTTC. This encodes CASSPPSGGGNEQYF.